This is a list of T cell receptor beta chains from one sample in a study of T cell changes during pregnancy in multiple sclerosis. The assay was immunoSEQ multiplex PCR, and TCRdb's table has in-frame clones only and misses some. This table holds approximately 100,000 clones, 85% to 95% found once. The sample was peripheral blood, taken after pregnancy. The receptor set was obtained from a female donor with multiple sclerosis, enrolled in a pregnancy study. CDR3s include the opening cysteine and the closing phenylalanine or tryptophan. A D gene is named only where the DNA matches it firmly.

TRBD2	TRBV4-2	TRBJ2-1	CASSQRLAGGTNEQFF	TGTGCCAGCAGCCAAAGACTAGCGGGGGGAACCAATGAGCAGTTCTTC
.	TRBV4-2	TRBJ1-2	CASSISSGTSGSGYTF	TGTGCCAGCAGCATAAGCTCGGGGACTTCCGGGAGTGGCTACACCTTC
.	TRBV11-3	TRBJ1-1	CASSLDGGTEAFF	TGTGCCAGCAGCTTAGATGGAGGCACTGAAGCTTTCTTT
TRBD1	TRBV11-2	TRBJ1-1	CASSLAGQGILTEAFF	TGTGCCAGCAGCTTAGCGGGACAGGGAATTTTAACTGAAGCTTTCTTT
TRBD2	TRBV19	TRBJ2-1	CASSNGLAGGSNEQFF	TGTGCCAGTAGTAACGGACTAGCGGGCGGGAGTAATGAGCAGTTCTTC
.	TRBV5-1	TRBJ2-2	CASSLDGAGELFF	TGCGCCAGCAGCTTGGACGGGGCCGGGGAGCTGTTTTTT
TRBD2	TRBV5-1	TRBJ2-1	CASSATSGGLDEQFF	TGCGCCAGCAGCGCGACTAGCGGGGGGTTAGATGAGCAGTTCTTC
TRBD2	TRBV4-1	TRBJ2-5	CASSQDSASGSTKGETQYF	TGCGCCAGCAGCCAAGATTCGGCTAGCGGGAGCACCAAGGGAGAGACCCAGTACTTC
.	TRBV7-2	TRBJ2-1	CASSLMAGLSYNEQFF	TGTGCCAGCAGCTTAATGGCGGGGTTATCCTACAATGAGCAGTTCTTC
TRBD1	TRBV18	TRBJ1-2	CASSPMGQGDYGYTF	TGTGCCAGCTCACCAATGGGACAGGGTGACTATGGCTACACCTTC
TRBD2	TRBV5-1	TRBJ2-1	CASSLAVVAGGNEQFF	TGCGCCAGCAGCTTGGCGGTGGTAGCGGGAGGAAATGAGCAGTTCTTC
.	TRBV5-4	TRBJ1-4	CASSIGGVGNEKLFF	TGTGCCAGCAGCATTGGAGGGGTAGGGAATGAAAAACTGTTTTTT
TRBD1	TRBV18	TRBJ2-2	CASSPRSGQGLVTGELFF	TGTGCCAGCTCACCCCGCTCGGGACAGGGATTAGTCACCGGGGAGCTGTTTTTT
TRBD2	TRBV5-1	TRBJ2-7	CASSQGHSRLAGTREQYF	TGCGCCAGCAGCCAAGGACATTCCCGGCTAGCGGGAACGCGTGAGCAGTACTTC
.	TRBV2	TRBJ1-4	CASSEDRTTNEKLFF	TGTGCCAGCAGTGAAGACAGAACAACCAATGAAAAACTGTTTTTT
.	TRBV5-1	TRBJ2-5	CASSFPGEETQYF	TGCGCCAGCAGCTTTCCAGGGGAAGAGACCCAGTACTTC
.	TRBV6-1	TRBJ1-2	CASRNRARKYGYTF	TGTGCCAGCAGAAACAGGGCGCGTAAATATGGCTACACCTTC
.	TRBV15	TRBJ2-7	CATSRGRQTYEQYF	TGTGCCACCAGCAGAGGGAGGCAGACCTACGAGCAGTACTTC
TRBD1	TRBV19	TRBJ2-7	CASSGRDRGMDEQYF	TGTGCCAGTAGTGGCCGGGACAGGGGGATGGACGAGCAGTACTTC
.	TRBV5-4	TRBJ2-2	CASSSGTAPTGGELFF	TGTGCCAGCAGCTCGGGGACTGCTCCGACGGGCGGGGAGCTGTTTTTT
.	TRBV5-4	TRBJ1-1	CASSRGVTEAFF	TGTGCCAGCAGTCGCGGGGTAACTGAAGCTTTCTTT